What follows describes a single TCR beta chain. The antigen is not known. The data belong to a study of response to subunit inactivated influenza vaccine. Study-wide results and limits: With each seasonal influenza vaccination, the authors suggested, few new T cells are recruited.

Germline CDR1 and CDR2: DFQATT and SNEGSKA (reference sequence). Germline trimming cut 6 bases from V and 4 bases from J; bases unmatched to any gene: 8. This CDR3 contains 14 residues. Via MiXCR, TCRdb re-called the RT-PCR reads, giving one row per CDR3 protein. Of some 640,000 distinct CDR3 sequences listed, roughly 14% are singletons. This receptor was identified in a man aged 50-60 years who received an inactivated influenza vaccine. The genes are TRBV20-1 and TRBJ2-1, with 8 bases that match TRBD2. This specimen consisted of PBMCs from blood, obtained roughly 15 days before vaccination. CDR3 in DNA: TGCAGTGCCGCGACCGGGAGGGGTTACAATGAGCAGTTCTTC. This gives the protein CSAATGRGYNEQFF.